This T cell receptor beta chain originates from a study of blood T cell repertoires in COVID-19. As for the study in general: From T cells, B-cell-depleted T cells, or PBMCs came the material, which was cDNA or gDNA.

The length of the CDR3 is 15 residues. V lost 4 bases, J lost 2 bases, and 4 bases stayed unmatched. Germline V gives CDR1 SGHDT, CDR2 YYEEEE. The repertoire was sequenced with immunoSEQ multiplex PCR; TCRdb's copy has only in-frame clones and lacks some. Of approximately 210,000 clones detected, approximately 85% appear once; the ten largest clones hold around 5.5%. The sequence derives from a woman aged 70-85 years with active or convalescent COVID-19. The sequenced material came from peripheral blood. The chain carries TRBV5-6 and TRBJ2-4; 9 positions agree with TRBD2. CDR3 residues: CASSTSGWTKNIQYF. In DNA form, the CDR3 reads TGTGCCAGCAGCACTAGCGGGTGGACCAAAAACATTCAGTACTTC.